This T cell receptor (beta chain) emerged from a study of blood T cell repertoires in COVID-19. Produced via immunoSEQ multiplex PCR; TCRdb's table is partial and in-frame only. Among about 430,000 clones listed, approximately 91% were seen once. V was clipped by 7 bases and J by 3 bases; unmatched bases: 7. The CDR3 is made up of 15 amino acids. The germline gives CDR1 LNHDA, CDR2 SQIVND (reference sequence). This sequence joins TRBV19 and TRBJ1-5; 9 bases agree with TRBD1. This clonotype was sampled from a young woman who had been exposed to COVID-19. The sequencing input was PBMCs or T cells enriched from blood (not recorded which). The CDR3 DNA reads TGTGCCAGTACCCTGGGACAGGGAATCAATCAGCCCCAGCATTTT. This sequence encodes CASTLGQGINQPQHF.